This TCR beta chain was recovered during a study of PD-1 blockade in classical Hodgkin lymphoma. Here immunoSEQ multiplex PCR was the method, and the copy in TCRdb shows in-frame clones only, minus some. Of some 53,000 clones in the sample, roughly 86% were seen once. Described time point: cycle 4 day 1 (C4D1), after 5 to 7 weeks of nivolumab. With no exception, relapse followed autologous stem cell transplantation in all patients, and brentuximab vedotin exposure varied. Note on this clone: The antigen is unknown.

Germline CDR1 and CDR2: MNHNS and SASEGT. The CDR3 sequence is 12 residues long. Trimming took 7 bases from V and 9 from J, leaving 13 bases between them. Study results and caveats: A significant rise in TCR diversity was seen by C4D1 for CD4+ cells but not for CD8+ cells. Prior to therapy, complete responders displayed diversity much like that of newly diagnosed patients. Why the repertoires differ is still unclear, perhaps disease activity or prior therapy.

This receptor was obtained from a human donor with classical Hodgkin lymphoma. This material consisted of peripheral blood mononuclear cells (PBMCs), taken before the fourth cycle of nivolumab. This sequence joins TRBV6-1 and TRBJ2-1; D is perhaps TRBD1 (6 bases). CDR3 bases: TGTGCCAGCAATCCCAGGGGATCTGAGCAGTTCTTC. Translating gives CASNPRGSEQFF.